This T cell receptor beta chain was retrieved from a study of identical twins. The germline gives CDR1 SGHVT, CDR2 SQSDAQ. This CDR3 is built from 11 residues. V was trimmed by 7 bases and J by 2 bases, leaving 5 bases between them. The study's findings and limits: The study drew conclusions from cross-sectional statistical analysis, not from following the same donors. Where beta out-of-frame sequences were concerned, excess twin sharing was weaker. Low generation-probability sequences were in excess among twin-shared out-of-frame alpha sequences.

The cDNA had a unique molecular identifier and a template-switch universal primer site. TCRdb redid the calling of the 5' RACE reads with MiXCR, one entry per CDR3 protein. The table records about 100,000 distinct CDR3 sequences, roughly 6% of them present only once. This clonotype was picked up many times. Its antigen is undetermined. The V call is TRBV7-4, the J call TRBJ2-5; D not certain. The sequence was collected from a woman aged 50 to 60 in good health. The source material was memory T cells sorted from blood. CDR3 coding DNA: TGTGCCAGCACGACACAAGAGACCCAGTACTTC. Translating gives CASTTQETQYF.